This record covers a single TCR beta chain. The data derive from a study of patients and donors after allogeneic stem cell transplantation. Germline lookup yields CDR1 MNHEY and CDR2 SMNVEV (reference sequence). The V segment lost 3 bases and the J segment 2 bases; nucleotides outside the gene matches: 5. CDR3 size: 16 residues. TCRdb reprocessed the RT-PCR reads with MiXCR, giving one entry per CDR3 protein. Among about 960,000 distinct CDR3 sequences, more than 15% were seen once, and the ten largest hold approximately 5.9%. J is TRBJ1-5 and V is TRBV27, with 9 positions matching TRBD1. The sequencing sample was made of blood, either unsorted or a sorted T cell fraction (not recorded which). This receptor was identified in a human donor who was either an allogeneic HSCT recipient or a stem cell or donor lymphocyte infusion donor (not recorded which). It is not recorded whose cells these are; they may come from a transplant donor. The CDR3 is CASSLEGQGGNQPQHF. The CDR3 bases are TGTGCCAGCAGTTTGGAGGGACAGGGTGGCAATCAGCCCCAGCATTTT.